Below, 9 T cell receptor beta chains from the same sample are listed, as sequenced in a study of T cells in Graves' hyperthyroidism and ophthalmopathy. What was amplified from RNA transcripts were TCR beta CDR3 regions. The primer set for the first-round RT-PCR of the TCR CDR3 was HTBI. TCRdb analysed the multiplex PCR reads with MiXCR anew, one entry per CDR3 protein. This table has a few hundred thousand distinct CDR3 sequences, 14% appearing once. The source material was blood. Receptors were obtained from a woman in her 40s with Graves' hyperthyroidism.

The sample holds many counts of this clonotype. The gene calls are TRBV5-1 and TRBJ2-3; 8 bases align to TRBD2. Trimming at V came to 0 bases and at J to 4 bases, leaving 7 bases not matched to a gene. The CDR3 spans 16 residues. The germline gives CDR1 SGHRS, CDR2 YFSETQ. The CDR3: CASSLASGSGADTQYF. The CDR3 DNA sequence: TGCGCCAGCAGCTTGGCCAGCGGGAGTGGAGCAGATACGCAGTATTTT. The full variable domain, with the rest looked up from reference TRBV5-1 and TRBJ2-3, is KAGVTQTPRYLIKTRGQQVTLSCSPISGHRSVSWYQQTPGQGLQFLFEYFSETQRNKGNFPGRFSGRQFSNSRSEMNVSTLELGDSALYLCASSLASGSGADTQYFGPGTRLTVL.

This clonotype came up a few times. V usage is TRBV25-1 and J usage is TRBJ1-2; D is possibly TRBD1 (5 bases). Between the trimmed V and J ends, which lost 3 bases and 5 bases, there was a span of 10 bases. The CDR3 runs to 13 residues. Per the germline V gene, CDR1 is MGHDK and CDR2 is SYGVNS. The CDR3 bases are TGTGCCAGCAGTGAGGGGGGAAATTATGGCTACACCTTC. Its translation: CASSEGGNYGYTF.

This clonotype has a handful of counts. The gene calls are TRBV6-2 or TRBV6-3 and TRBJ2-6, with D uncertain. CDR3 length: 14 amino acids. Germline CDR1 MNHEY, CDR2 SVGEGT. Trimming stripped 2 bases from V and 5 bases from J, with 7 bases between. The CDR3 spells CASSYDVRANVLTF. The CDR3 coding sequence is TGTGCCAGCAGTTACGACGTTAGGGCCAACGTCCTGACTTTC.

In its sample, this clonotype was seen many times. This sequence joins TRBV7-8 and TRBJ2-7; D possibly uses TRBD1 or TRBD2 (5 bases each). The germline CDR1 and CDR2 sequences are SGHVS and FQNEAQ. This CDR3 region has 18 residues. The V end was cut by 0 bases, the J end by 4 bases, with 22 bases between. Here the CDR3 reads CASSLAGAEPGWAYEQYF. The CDR3 DNA reads TGTGCCAGCAGCTTAGCCGGAGCGGAGCCAGGGTGGGCGTACGAGCAGTACTTC.

This clonotype was observed at least ten times. This CDR3 reads CASSQEDPGRTEAFF. CDR3 nucleotides: TGTGCCAGCAGCCAAGAAGATCCCGGGAGGACTGAAGCTTTCTTT. The J gene is TRBJ1-1, the V gene TRBV3-1; D gene uncertain. Germline V gene data show CDR1 as LGHDT and CDR2 as YNNKEL (reference sequence). V was cut by 0 bases and J by 5 bases, with 13 bases left in between. This CDR3 contains 15 residues.

This clonotype was detected many times. V and J are TRBV2 and TRBJ1-2, with TRBD1 as a possible D gene (5 bases). The ends were cut back, 5 bases at V and 4 bases at J, with 8 bases in the middle. This CDR3 contains 12 residues. Germline CDR1 and CDR2: SNHLY and FYNNEI. The DNA for the CDR3 is TGTGCCAGCAGTCAAGACAGCTATGGCTACACCTTC. Encoded protein: CASSQDSYGYTF.

A word on this clonotype: A read error is possible here, since a much larger clone lies one base away. The V and J genes are TRBV27 and TRBJ1-1, with D perhaps TRBD1 (5 bases). Looked up from germline, CDR1 is MNHEY and CDR2 is SMNVEV (reference sequence). Trimming took 7 bases from V and 5 from J, leaving 17 bases between them. This CDR3 spans 14 amino acids. The CDR3 loop is CASILWGGRTEAFF. The CDR3 nucleotides read TGTGCCAGCATCCTCTGGGGGGGGAGAACTGAAGCTTTCTTT.

At least ten counts were recorded for this clonotype. The rearrangement uses TRBV3-1 and TRBJ1-5; D might be TRBD1 (5 bases). The ends were cut back, 4 bases at V and 3 bases at J, with 7 bases in the middle. CDR1 LGHDT and CDR2 YNNKEL come from the germline V gene (reference sequence). The CDR3 consists of 13 residues. CDR3 protein: CASSRQLNQPQHF. DNA of the CDR3: TGTGCCAGCAGCCGACAGCTCAATCAGCCCCAGCATTTT. The entire variable domain, with the rest obtained from reference TRBV3-1 and TRBJ1-5, is as follows: DTAVSQTPKYLVTQMGNDKSIKCEQNLGHDTMYWYKQDSKKFLKIMFSYNNKELIINETVPNRFSPKSPDKAHLNLHINSLELGDSAVYFCASSRQLNQPQHFGDGTRLSIL.

In its sample, this clonotype was seen many times. The V and J genes are TRBV7-9 and TRBJ2-1; 8 bases fit TRBD1. With V trimmed by 2 bases and J by 7 bases, 16 bases remained unmatched. CDR1 and CDR2 from the germline V gene are SEHNR and FQNEAQ (reference sequence). This CDR3 is built from 18 residues. CDR3 DNA sequence: TGTGCCAGCAGCTTACCTAGACAGGGGCTCCAATCCTTTAATGAGCAGTTCTTC. It is translated as CASSLPRQGLQSFNEQFF.